This TCR beta chain was identified during a study of blood T cells in healthy people across ages. Next came a second PCR, run for 7 to 11 cycles, which used a sample-barcoded 5' primer along with a J-beta primer mix. TCRdb fed the 5' RACE reads into MiXCR, producing one record per CDR3 protein. The table records about 1.5 million distinct CDR3 sequences, 35% to 45% of them present only once. This clonotype was counted a few times. The specimen sequenced was blood. This clonotype was sampled from a young woman in good health.

CDR3 sequence (DNA): TGTGCCACCGCCAGGCGGGACAGGGACCAAGAGACCCAGTACTTC. Protein: CATARRDRDQETQYF. The chain employs TRBV24-1 and TRBJ2-5; the match to TRBD1 covers 9 bases. V was pared by 9 bases and J by 0 bases, with 7 bases of the junction left unmatched. CDR1 KGHDR and CDR2 SFDVKD come from the germline V gene. The CDR3 runs to 15 residues.